This entry lists 17 T cell receptor beta chains sequenced from one sample in a study of cytomegalovirus exposure and HLA in healthy donors. PCR used 60 Vbeta primers and 13 Jbeta primers. Clones were read by immunoSEQ multiplex PCR, and TCRdb kept only the in-frame ones, dropping some. The sample includes approximately 160,000 clones, around 80% seen only once; the top ten take approximately 0.76%. The sequenced sample was PBMCs. The origin of the receptors is a female donor in good health and CMV-seronegative.

J is TRBJ2-7 and V is TRBV19; possible D gene TRBD2, 6 bases. The CDR3 is 13 residues long. Germline CDR1 is LNHDA and CDR2 is SQIVND (reference sequence). V shed 5 bases and J shed 3 bases, with 11 bases lying between them. CDR3 DNA: TGTGCCAGTAGTGAGGGACTTCTCTACGAGCAGTACTTC. It encodes CASSEGLLYEQYF.

This clone was seen a few times. The J gene is TRBJ1-2, the V gene TRBV4-1; D may be TRBD1 (6 bases). The CDR3 sequence is 17 residues long. In germline, CDR1 is MGHRA, CDR2 YSYEKL. V lost 4 bases and J lost 2, with 20 bases in between. The CDR3 coding sequence is TGCGCCAGCAGCCTTTTAAATTACGGACAGCAGAACTATGGCTACACCTTC. It yields the protein CASSLLNYGQQNYGYTF.

The rearrangement links TRBV30 to TRBJ1-4; 7 nucleotides agree with TRBD1. V shed 7 bases, J shed 4 bases, and the junction held 12 bases outside the gene matches. Per germline, CDR1 GTSNPN and CDR2 SVGIG (reference sequence). The CDR3 spans 15 residues. The CDR3 region has the DNA TGTGCCTTAACTACACGAGACAGGGTTAATGAAAAACTGTTTTTT. Its translation: CALTTRDRVNEKLFF.

V and J are TRBV4-3 and TRBJ1-1; D is undetermined. V was trimmed by 0 bases and J by 1 base, leaving 6 bases between them. From germline, CDR1 is LGHNA and CDR2 YSLEER. The CDR3 length is 14 residues. Written as DNA, the CDR3 is TGCGCCAGCAGCCAAGATTTTAGGAACACTGAAGCTTTCTTT. This translates into CASSQDFRNTEAFF.

The chain has TRBV5-1 and TRBJ2-7; a possible D gene is TRBD2 (6 bases). From germline, CDR1 is SGHRS and CDR2 YFSETQ. The V end was cut by 0 bases, the J end by 3 bases, with 10 bases between. The CDR3 is made up of 14 amino acids. CDR3 amino acids: CASSLAGANYEQYF. Written as DNA, the CDR3 is TGCGCCAGCAGCTTGGCGGGAGCAAACTACGAGCAGTACTTC.

V is TRBV4-3 and J is TRBJ1-3, with D tentatively TRBD1 (5 bases). The CDR3 extends over 17 amino acids. Trimming removed 0 bases from V and 4 bases from J, with 16 bases in between. Looked up from germline, CDR1 is LGHNA and CDR2 is YSLEER. As DNA, the CDR3 is TGCGCCAGCAGCCAAGATCCTCAAGGGGATGGAGGAAACACCATATATTTT. Translating it yields CASSQDPQGDGGNTIYF.

The V gene is TRBV5-6, the J gene TRBJ2-7, with a possible D match to TRBD1 (5 bases). V dropped 4 bases and J dropped 0 bases, with 11 bases sitting between them. This CDR3 has 14 residues. Germline assignment: CDR1 SGHDT and CDR2 YYEEEE. This CDR3 reads CASSLGHSSYEQYF. The DNA for the CDR3 is TGTGCCAGCAGCCTCGGACACAGCTCCTACGAGCAGTACTTC. The complete variable domain, with remaining parts taken from reference TRBV5-6 and TRBJ2-7, reads DAGVTQSPTHLIKTRGQQVTLRCSPKSGHDTVSWYQQALGQGPQFIFQYYEEEERQRGNFPDRFSGHQFPNYSSELNVNALLLGDSALYLCASSLGHSSYEQYFGPGTRLTVT.

The chain employs TRBV25-1 and TRBJ2-1; 10 positions agree with TRBD2. Trimming at V came to 3 bases and at J to 6 bases, leaving 5 bases not matched to a gene. CDR3 length: 15 residues. Germline values: CDR1 MGHDK, CDR2 SYGVNS. In DNA, the CDR3 is TGTGCCAGCAGTGATGGGACTAGCGCTTTCAATGAGCAGTTCTTC. This codes for CASSDGTSAFNEQFF.

Note on this clone: The junction shows a germline mismatch at one end, possibly a read error. The chain couples TRBV6-4 to TRBJ2-6; D possibly corresponds to TRBD1 (6 bases). The CDR3 loop spans 16 amino acids. CDR1 is MRHNA, CDR2 SNTAGT, per germline. The CDR3 bases are TGTGCCAGCAGAGGGGGTGGTTCCTCTGGGGCCAACGGCCTGACTTTC. This encodes CASRGGGSSGANGLTF.

The genes are TRBV5-5 and TRBJ2-7; D unclear. The germline V gene has CDR1 SGHKS and CDR2 YYEKEE (reference sequence). The ends were cut back, 0 bases at V and 0 bases at J, with 13 bases in the middle. This CDR3 comprises 16 residues. The CDR3 sequence is CASSLGQYVSSYEQYF. CDR3 bases: TGTGCCAGCAGCTTGGGGCAGTACGTTTCCTCCTACGAGCAGTACTTC.

The chain links TRBV7-2 to TRBJ2-2; a weak D match, TRBD1 (6 bases). V dropped 5 bases and J dropped 7 bases, with 14 bases sitting between them. Germline lookup yields CDR1 SGHTA and CDR2 FQGNSA. This CDR3 contains 14 residues. The CDR3 DNA reads TGTGCCAGCAGCCAAGGGGGATACGGCGGGGAGCTGTTTTTT. Protein product: CASSQGGYGGELFF.

This rearrangement joins TRBV4-3 to TRBJ1-5; possible D gene TRBD1, 6 bases. V was trimmed by 0 bases and J by 4 bases, leaving 10 bases between them. The germline V gene has CDR1 LGHNA and CDR2 YSLEER. The CDR3 consists of 15 residues. The CDR3 region is CASSQDWTANQPQHF. The CDR3 nucleotides read TGCGCCAGCAGCCAAGATTGGACAGCTAATCAGCCCCAGCATTTT.

This chain links TRBV11-2 with TRBJ1-2; D remains unclear. Germline CDR1 reads SGHAT; CDR2 reads FQNNGV. V was clipped by 8 bases and J by 5 bases, with 21 bases between them. This CDR3 has 15 residues. The CDR3 DNA reads as TGTGCCAGCGCCCCGGCCGGGGTTGAGGGTTATGGCTACACCTTC. Translating it yields CASAPAGVEGYGYTF.

V gene TRBV4-3 combines with J gene TRBJ1-6; D not resolved. This CDR3 contains 16 residues. Trimming took 1 base from V and 5 from J, leaving 12 bases between them. Germline V lookup: CDR1 LGHNA, CDR2 YSLEER. CDR3 loop: CASSQGGGNNNSPLHF. The CDR3, as DNA: TGCGCCAGCAGCCAAGGAGGAGGGAACAATAATTCACCCCTCCACTTT.

The chain employs TRBV28 and TRBJ2-7; the D gene is possibly TRBD1 (5 bases). V was pared by 5 bases and J by 0 bases, with 14 bases between. The CDR3 has 15 amino acids. In germline, CDR1 is MDHEN, CDR2 SYDVKM. The CDR3 is CASSLVTVSSYEQYF. Here the CDR3 DNA reads TGTGCCAGCAGTCTAGTGACAGTCAGCTCCTACGAGCAGTACTTC.

This chain uses TRBV4-1 with TRBJ1-2, with a tentative D call TRBD1 (6 bases). The germline CDR1 and CDR2 sequences are MGHRA and YSYEKL. The CDR3 totals 14 residues. V was clipped by 0 bases and J by 4 bases, with 9 bases between them. The CDR3 DNA reads as TGCGCCAGCAGCCAAGAACAGGGACCCTATGGCTACACCTTC. This codes for CASSQEQGPYGYTF.

This clone was seen a handful of times. This chain links TRBV6-4 with TRBJ2-1; TRBD1 aligns across 12 bases. Germline CDR1 reads MRHNA; CDR2 reads SNTAGT. The CDR3 covers 16 residues. The junction had 7 bases not matched to a gene; V was cut back by 0 bases and J by 10 bases. CDR3 nucleotide sequence: TGTGCCAGCAGTGACTCTGCCGGGACAGGGGGCGGGGAGCAGTTCTTC. Translated, it gives CASSDSAGTGGGEQFF.